This T cell receptor beta chain was sequenced during a study of blood T cell repertoires in COVID-19. Turning to the study itself: Collection of acute and convalescent COVID-19 samples took place in the United States, Italy and Spain. T cells, B-cell-depleted T cells, or PBMCs supplied cDNA or gDNA.

CDR1 is LGHNA, CDR2 YNFKEQ, per germline. The CDR3 runs 17 residues. V was pared by 0 bases and J by 2 bases, with 14 bases between. Study processing details: Amplifying reference gene primers gave estimates of nucleated cell counts. The table came from immunoSEQ multiplex PCR; TCRdb's copy has only in-frame clones and leaves some out. D and trimming were read from the DNA, whereas the V and J calls and clone size are those reported in that table. The sample includes some 330,000 clones, around 89% of them seen just once. This clonotype was obtained from a woman between 45 and 65 years old with active or convalescent COVID-19. The source material was peripheral blood. This rearrangement joins TRBV4-2 to TRBJ1-5, with a tentative D call TRBD1 (5 bases). CDR3 protein: CASSQDWAGSGNQPQHF. As DNA, the CDR3 is TGTGCCAGCAGCCAAGATTGGGCAGGGTCGGGCAATCAGCCCCAGCATTTT.